Below, 6 T cell receptor beta chains from the same sample are listed, as sequenced in a study of shared clonotypes between healthy human individuals. Only in-frame clones appear in the TCRdb table, and some are missing; sequencing was by immunoSEQ multiplex PCR. The data hold more than 1 million clones, with 75% to 85% observed a single time. The sample was memory CD4+ T cells from PBMCs. Subset here: CD45RA-negative fraction. The origin of the receptors is a man aged 18 to 30 in good health. Some clones in this sample may be carry-over from other donors' samples.

This clone has just a few counts. The chain uses TRBV5-4 and TRBJ2-1; possible D gene TRBD1, 5 bases. V shed 6 bases and J shed 2 bases, with 9 bases lying between them. Germline CDR1 reads SGHNT; CDR2 reads YYREEE (reference sequence). The CDR3 length is 13 residues. CDR3 residues: CASTAGTYNEQFF. CDR3 DNA: TGTGCCAGCACGGCAGGGACCTACAATGAGCAGTTCTTC.

The V and J genes are TRBV30 and TRBJ1-3; possible D gene TRBD1, 5 bases. Germline CDR1 and CDR2: GTSNPN and SVGIG (reference sequence). The CDR3 sequence is 13 residues long. Trimming took 3 bases from V and 4 from J, leaving 10 bases between them. The CDR3 is CAWSGTVGNTIYF. The CDR3, as DNA: TGTGCCTGGAGCGGGACGGTCGGAAACACCATATATTTT.

V and J are TRBV6-1 and TRBJ2-1; 7 bases are shared with TRBD2. Germline V lookup: CDR1 MNHNS, CDR2 SASEGT. J was trimmed by 9 bases and V by 1 base; bases with no gene match: 3. The CDR3 contains 13 residues. The CDR3: CASSEVGTTEQFF. The CDR3 nucleotides are TGTGCCAGCAGTGAAGTGGGGACTACTGAGCAGTTCTTC.

The rearrangement uses TRBV6-5 and TRBJ1-5; D remains unclear. There are 13 residues in the CDR3. The germline V gene encodes CDR1 MNHEY and CDR2 SVGAGI. V lost 4 bases, J lost 4 bases, and 8 bases lay in between. CDR3 sequence: CASSSQVNQPQHF. DNA of the CDR3: TGTGCCAGCAGTTCGCAGGTGAATCAGCCCCAGCATTTT.

This clone was seen only a few times. This chain joins TRBV30 and TRBJ2-4; 8 positions agree with TRBD1. CDR3 length: 13 residues. CDR1 GTSNPN and CDR2 SVGIG come from the germline V gene (reference sequence). The J segment lost 6 bases and the V segment lost 0 bases, leaving 1 base of the junction unmatched. CDR3 sequence reads: CAWSVTGGNIQYF. CDR3 nucleotide sequence: TGTGCCTGGAGTGTAACAGGGGGAAACATTCAGTACTTC.

This sequence joins TRBV19 and TRBJ1-5, with TRBD1 matching 8 bases. From germline, CDR1 is LNHDA and CDR2 SQIVND (reference sequence). The J segment lost 7 bases and the V segment lost 6 bases, leaving 11 bases of the junction unmatched. The CDR3 covers 15 residues. The CDR3 sequence: CASRIRQGSEQPQHF. The CDR3 DNA follows: TGTGCCAGTAGGATCAGACAGGGGAGTGAGCAGCCCCAGCATTTT. Together with reference TRBV19 and TRBJ1-5, the CDR3 gives the full variable domain: DGGITQSPKYLFRKEGQNVTLSCEQNLNHDAMYWYRQDPGQGLRLIYYSQIVNDFQKGDIAEGYSVSREKKESFPLTVTSAQKNPTAFYLCASRIRQGSEQPQHFGDGTRLSIL.